The present entry profiles one T cell receptor beta chain with its context. The antigen remains undetermined. This specimen comes from a study of a mutant IDH1 vaccine in newly diagnosed glioma. For the study at large: Treated patients had a mean age of about 44 years and a sex split that was roughly 60% male and roughly 40% female. Notes on the study in general: Among top peripheral T cell clonotypes, changes seemed unrelated to pseudoprogression.

Time point defined: week 5, during vaccination. The content of each vaccine dose was 300 ug of mutant IDH1 20-mer peptide, and topical imiquimod accompanied it. Sequenced by immunoSEQ multiplex PCR; TCRdb stores in-frame clones only, minus some. The sample lists some 35,000 clones; roughly 81% were seen once. With V trimmed by 3 bases and J by 5 bases, 1 base remained unmatched. The CDR3 sequence is 14 residues long. Germline V gene sequence: CDR1 LNHNV, CDR2 YYDKDF (reference sequence). The material was PBMCs, obtained from a glioma patient whose treatment included an IDH1 peptide vaccine. The source of this sequence is a man over 45 with glioma. The V gene is TRBV15, the J gene TRBJ2-1, with TRBD2 matching 10 bases. The CDR3 DNA reads TGTGCCACCAGCAGGGGACTAGCGAACAATGAGCAGTTCTTC. Translating gives CATSRGLANNEQFF.